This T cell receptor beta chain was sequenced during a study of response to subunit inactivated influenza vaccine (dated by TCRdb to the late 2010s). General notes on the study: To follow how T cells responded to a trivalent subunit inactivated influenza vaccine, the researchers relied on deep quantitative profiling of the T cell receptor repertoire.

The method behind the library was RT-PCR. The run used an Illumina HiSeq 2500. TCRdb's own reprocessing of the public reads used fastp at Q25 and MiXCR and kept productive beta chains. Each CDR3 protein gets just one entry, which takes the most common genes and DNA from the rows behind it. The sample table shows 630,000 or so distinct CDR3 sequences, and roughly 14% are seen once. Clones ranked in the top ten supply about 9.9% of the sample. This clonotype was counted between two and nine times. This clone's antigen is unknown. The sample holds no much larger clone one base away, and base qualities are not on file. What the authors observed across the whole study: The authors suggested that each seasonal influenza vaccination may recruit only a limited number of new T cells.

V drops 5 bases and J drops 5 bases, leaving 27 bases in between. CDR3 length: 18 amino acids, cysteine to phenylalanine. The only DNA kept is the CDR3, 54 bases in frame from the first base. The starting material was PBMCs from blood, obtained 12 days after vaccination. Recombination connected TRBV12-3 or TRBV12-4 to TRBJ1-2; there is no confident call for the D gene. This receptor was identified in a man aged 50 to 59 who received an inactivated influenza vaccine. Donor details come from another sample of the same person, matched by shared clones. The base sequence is TGTGCCAGCAGTCCACATCCCCCGCGGGTCTCGGATAGATATGGCTACACCTTC. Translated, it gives CASSPHPPRVSDRYGYTF.